The source of this TCR beta chain is a study of blood T cell repertoires in COVID-19 (dated by TCRdb to 2019 to 2021). Notes on the research overall: Samples from collaborators originated in the United States, Italy and Spain and spanned both the acute and convalescent phases of COVID-19. The material from the prospective study consisted of cDNA or gDNA derived from T cells, B-cell-depleted T cells, or PBMCs. The dataset comprised deeply sampled blood TCRbeta repertoires from subjects exposed to, actively infected with, or recovered from COVID-19. The repertoires were made available in a free public database intended to serve as a resource for research on the immune response to SARS-CoV-2. Samples were obtained from the ongoing ImmuneRACE study (first 160 participants) and from some 1,300 subjects provided by 6 global collaborators. The sample metadata nearly always contained a de-identified subject ID, COVID-19 status, age in years and sex. Where HLA class I and class II types were available, the types were taken from metadata supplied by the sample provider, not from assay-based typing.

On this clone itself: Its antigen is currently not known. Within one base of it there is no much larger clone, and no base qualities were kept.

The CDR1 and CDR2 encoded by the germline V gene are MDHEN and SYDVKM. From cysteine to phenylalanine, the CDR3 is 14 amino acids long. Kept here is only the CDR3 DNA, which spans 42 bases and is read in frame from base 1. At the junction V is shortened by 2 bases and J by 3 bases; bases outside the gene matches: 0. TCRbeta CDR3 regions were amplified from genomic DNA using the immunoSEQ Assay, a bias-controlled multiplex PCR. The original pipeline was this. The number of nucleated cells in each sample was estimated by amplification of reference gene primers within the assay. Sequence reads were collapsed and filtered to measure the absolute abundance of every unique TCRbeta CDR3 rearrangement. For each sample, productive Simpson clonality was calculated as the square root of Simpson's diversity index across productive rearrangements. Not all clones reach the TCRdb copy of this immuneACCESS table, which keeps in-frame sequences only. Checked studies attribute under half of the gap to unresolved V genes and leave the rest unexplained. The V and J calls and the clone size are those of that table, but D and trimming were determined from the DNA. Across this sample there are tens of thousands of clones, with 65% to 80% seen only once. About 25% of the sample lies in the top ten.

Whole blood was collected in K2EDTA tubes by collaborating institutions according to the institutions' own protocols. Collaborator samples were shipped for TCRbeta analysis as frozen whole blood, isolated PBMCs, or DNA extracted from either sample type. General conclusions and limits of the study: The quantity of clinical and demographic metadata differed by source and by participant and was supplied without curation.

The receptor was derived from a human donor in a cohort sampled during active COVID-19. The specimen sequenced was peripheral blood. The V gene is TRBV28 and the J gene is TRBJ1-2; the central 10 bases match TRBD1. The encoded CDR3 is CASSLGTGDYGYTF. DNA sequence: TGTGCCAGCAGTTTAGGGACAGGGGACTATGGCTACACCTTC.